Presented here are 7 T cell receptor beta chains from one specimen sequenced in a study of T cell responses to AZD1222 COVID-19 vaccine. The repertoire was sequenced with immunoSEQ multiplex PCR; TCRdb's copy has only in-frame clones and lacks some. There are approximately 99,000 clones in the sample; about 86% occur only once, and roughly 3% lies in the top ten. Sequences were derived from peripheral blood, sampled on day 0 of AZD1222 vaccination. These receptor sequences come from an adult in good health.

This clone was counted once. The genes are TRBV10-3 and TRBJ1-5; D is perhaps TRBD1 (5 bases). This CDR3 is 14 amino acids long. The germline V gene has CDR1 ENHRY and CDR2 SYGVKD. Trimming stripped 3 bases from V and 0 bases from J, with 6 bases between. Here the CDR3 reads CAISERGSNQPQHF. DNA of the CDR3: TGTGCCATCAGTGAAAGGGGTAGCAATCAGCCCCAGCATTTT.

J is TRBJ2-7 and V is TRBV19; D remains unclear. This CDR3 region has 11 residues. Trimming shortened V by 6 bases and J by 3 bases, and 6 bases separated the two germline ends. Germline V gives CDR1 LNHDA, CDR2 SQIVND (reference sequence). The CDR3 DNA is TGTGCCAGTAGCAAGAACTACGAGCAGTACTTC. Translation gives CASSKNYEQYF.

This chain uses TRBV13 with TRBJ2-7, with TRBD1 identical over 8 bases. The CDR3 length is 15 residues. Germline V gene lookup returns CDR1 PRHDT and CDR2 FYEKMQ (reference sequence). V lost 2 bases, J lost 9 bases, and 12 bases stayed unmatched. This CDR3 is CASSLTRDRSLMQYF. In DNA, the CDR3 is TGTGCCAGCAGCTTAACCCGGGACAGGTCTTTAATGCAGTACTTC.

The chain uses TRBV5-1 and TRBJ1-6, with D perhaps TRBD1 (5 bases). CDR1 is SGHRS, CDR2 YFSETQ, per germline. CDR3 length: 14 amino acids. V lost 0 bases to trimming and J lost 8 bases, with 9 bases between them. In nucleotides, the CDR3 is TGCGCCAGCAGCTTGGGACAGCAGTATTCACCCCTCCACTTT. The encoded protein is CASSLGQQYSPLHF.

V gene TRBV11-2 combines with J gene TRBJ1-6; maybe TRBD1 (5 bases). This CDR3 region has 15 residues. V gave up 5 bases and J gave up 8 bases, with 16 bases separating them. Germline loops: CDR1 SGHAT, CDR2 FQNNGV. CDR3 sequence: CASSPPGRVDSPLHF. CDR3 nucleotide sequence: TGTGCCAGCAGCCCCCCCGGCAGGGTGGATTCACCCCTCCACTTT. Complete variable domain (other parts from reference TRBV11-2 and TRBJ1-6): EAGVAQSPRYKIIEKRQSVAFWCNPISGHATLYWYQQILGQGPKLLIQFQNNGVVDDSQLPKDRFSAERLKGVDSTLKIQPAKLEDSAVYLCASSPPGRVDSPLHFGNGTRLTVT.

This chain connects TRBV29-1 to TRBJ2-6; possibly TRBD1 for D (6 bases). V lost 6 bases and J lost 4, with 10 bases in between. This CDR3 comprises 13 residues. CDR1 is SQVTM, CDR2 ANQGSEA, per germline. CDR3 DNA: TGCAGCGTAACAGGGTCAGGGGCCAACGTCCTGACTTTC. This codes for CSVTGSGANVLTF.

CDR3 coding DNA: TGCGCCAGCAGCTTGGGCGGGACAGGGGGGCCCTATGGCTACACCTTC. This gives the protein CASSLGGTGGPYGYTF. The rearrangement uses TRBV5-1 and TRBJ1-2, with TRBD1 identical over 11 bases. The CDR3 loop spans 16 amino acids. The germline gives CDR1 SGHRS, CDR2 YFSETQ. Unmatched junction bases numbered 5, after V lost 0 bases and J lost 4 bases.